One sample yielded the 5 T cell receptor beta chains listed below, sequenced in a study of cytomegalovirus exposure and HLA in healthy donors. Use of 60 Vbeta and 13 Jbeta primers characterized the PCR. Sequencing used immunoSEQ multiplex PCR; TCRdb keeps in-frame clones, though not all of them. Here the sample spans around 160,000 clones, over 70% being singletons. Sequencing input: PBMCs. The source of these receptors is a young woman in good health and CMV-seronegative.

This clone was picked up one time. The chain carries TRBV28 and TRBJ2-7; possible D gene TRBD1, 6 bases. This CDR3 has 16 amino acids. Trimming took off 7 bases at V and 3 bases at J, with 22 bases between the two ends. CDR1 is MDHEN, CDR2 SYDVKM, per germline. The CDR3 nucleotides are TGTGCCAGCAATACCGGGACACGTCTTATAAACTACGAGCAGTACTTC. Its protein is CASNTGTRLINYEQYF.

The V and J genes are TRBV30 and TRBJ2-5; possibly TRBD2 for D (5 bases). Germline CDR1 is GTSNPN and CDR2 is SVGIG (reference sequence). The V end was cut by 4 bases, the J end by 5 bases, with 11 bases between. This CDR3 is 12 amino acids long. The CDR3 sequence is CAWTSQRETQYF. CDR3 DNA sequence: TGTGCCTGGACAAGCCAGCGGGAGACCCAGTACTTC.

In its sample, this clone was seen once. The rearrangement uses TRBV6-1 and TRBJ1-1; 7 bases match TRBD1. The V and J ends lost 6 bases and 7 bases, in that order; junction bases with no gene match: 11. The CDR3 is made up of 14 amino acids. Germline V gene data show CDR1 as MNHNS and CDR2 as SASEGT. CDR3 amino acids: CASSLVSRDSEAFF. CDR3 nucleotide sequence: TGTGCCAGCAGCCTTGTAAGCCGGGACAGTGAAGCTTTCTTT.

The rearrangement links TRBV28 to TRBJ1-1; D is unclear. Germline V gene lookup returns CDR1 MDHEN and CDR2 SYDVKM. The CDR3 consists of 15 residues. V lost 3 bases, J lost 0 bases, and 11 bases lay in between. The CDR3, as DNA: TGTGCCAGCAGTTTTCCCCACGGTATGAACACTGAAGCTTTCTTT. It translates to CASSFPHGMNTEAFF.

The chain joins TRBV28 to TRBJ1-2, with D possibly matching TRBD1 (6 bases). The V end was cut by 8 bases, the J end by 6 bases, with 19 bases between. The V gene's germline CDR1 is MDHEN and CDR2 SYDVKM. The CDR3 contains 14 residues. The CDR3: CASGFLDRQHGYTF. DNA of the CDR3: TGTGCCAGCGGGTTCCTGGACAGACAGCATGGCTACACCTTC.